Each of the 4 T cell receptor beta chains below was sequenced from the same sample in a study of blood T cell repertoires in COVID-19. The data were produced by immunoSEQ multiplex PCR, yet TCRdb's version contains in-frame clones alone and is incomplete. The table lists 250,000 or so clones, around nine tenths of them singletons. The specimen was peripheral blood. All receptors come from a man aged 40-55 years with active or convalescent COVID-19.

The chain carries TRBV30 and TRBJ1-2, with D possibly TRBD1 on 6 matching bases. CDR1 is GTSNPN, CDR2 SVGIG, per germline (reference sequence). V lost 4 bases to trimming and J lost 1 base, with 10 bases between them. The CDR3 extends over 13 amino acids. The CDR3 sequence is CAWNPGHNYGYTF. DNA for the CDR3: TGTGCCTGGAATCCGGGACATAACTATGGCTACACCTTC.

The CDR3 is CASSLGKGVGSNQPQHF. For the CDR3, the DNA is TGTGCCAGCAGCTTAGGGAAAGGGGTCGGCAGCAATCAGCCCCAGCATTTT. This sequence joins TRBV7-9 and TRBJ1-5; TRBD1 might be the D (5 bases). Per the germline V gene, CDR1 is SEHNR and CDR2 is FQNEAQ (reference sequence). Deletions cut 1 base from V and 1 base from J, with 14 bases between. The CDR3 has 17 amino acids.

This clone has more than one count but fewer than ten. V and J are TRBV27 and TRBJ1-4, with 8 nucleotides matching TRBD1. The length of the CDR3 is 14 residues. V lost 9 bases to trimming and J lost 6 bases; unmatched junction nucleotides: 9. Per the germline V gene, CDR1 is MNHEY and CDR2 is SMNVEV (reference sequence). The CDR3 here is CASARDRSHEKLFF. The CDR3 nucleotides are TGTGCCAGTGCCAGGGACAGGTCCCATGAAAAACTGTTTTTT.

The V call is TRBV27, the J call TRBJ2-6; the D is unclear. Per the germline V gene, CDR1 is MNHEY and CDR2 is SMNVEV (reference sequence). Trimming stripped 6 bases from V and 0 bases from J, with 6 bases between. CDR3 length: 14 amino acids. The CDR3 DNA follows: TGTGCCAGCAGCTACAGCTCTGGGGCCAACGTCCTGACTTTC. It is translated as CASSYSSGANVLTF. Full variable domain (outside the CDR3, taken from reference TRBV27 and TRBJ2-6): EAQVTQNPRYLITVTGKKLTVTCSQNMNHEYMSWYRQDPGLGLRQIYYSMNVEVTDKGDVPEGYKVSRKEKRNFPLILESPSPNQTSLYFCASSYSSGANVLTFGAGSRLTVL.